This TCR beta chain was documented in a study of T cells in narcolepsy. In regard to this clone: What it binds is not known.

The data were produced by immunoSEQ multiplex PCR, yet TCRdb's version contains in-frame clones alone and is incomplete. The sample yields more than 20,000 clones, 92% seen once. The CDR3 has 15 residues. The V end was cut by 4 bases, the J end by 0 bases, with 10 bases between. CDR1 SGHRS and CDR2 YFSETQ come from the germline V gene. Overall study results and limits: Blood of same and different patients, but not healthy controls, reportedly held recurring autoreactive clonotypes.

The sample consisted of CD45RA- memory CD4+ T cells from PBMCs. The rearrangement joins TRBV5-1 to TRBJ1-4; tentative D call: TRBD1 (5 bases). This clonotype was sampled from a human donor with narcolepsy. The CDR3 sequence: CASSMGRATNEKLFF. The CDR3 coding sequence is TGCGCCAGCAGCATGGGACGGGCAACTAATGAAAAACTGTTTTTT.